The source of this T cell receptor (beta chain) is a study of identical twins. TCRdb called the 5' RACE reads again in MiXCR, with one record for every CDR3 protein. The sample yields more than 1.5 million distinct CDR3 sequences, 32% seen once. Trimming left V 3 bases short and J 2 bases short, with 16 bases between. Germline V gene lookup returns CDR1 KGHDR and CDR2 SFDVKD. CDR3 length: 17 residues. This clonotype occurred a few times. The specimen was cord blood. This TCR was recovered from a newborn girl in good health. The rearrangement joins TRBV24-1 to TRBJ2-1, with D perhaps TRBD1 (6 bases). As DNA, the CDR3 is TGTGCCACCAGTGATAATCAGGGGAAGGGGCCCTACAATGAGCAGTTCTTC. Translation gives CATSDNQGKGPYNEQFF.